The 4 T cell receptor beta chains given below trace back to one sample, sequenced in a study of tumor-infiltrating lymphocytes in primary liver carcinoma. Starting from 400 to 500 ng of total RNA, TCR beta cDNA was produced with a primer in the constant region. Employing slightly modified ARM-PCR, three nested multiplex PCR rounds were run, and these gave rise to the TCR beta libraries. TRBV1-TRBV30 forward primers paired with a C-beta reverse primer drove the first two PCR rounds, about 10 cycles each. TCRdb analysed the multiplex PCR reads with MiXCR anew, one entry per CDR3 protein. The table records some 94,000 distinct CDR3 sequences, about 70% of them present only once. Bulk tissue was left unsorted, and RNA and DNA were co-extracted from about 21-30 mg of it. Sequencing was done on a sample of liver tumor tissue from sampling region 5. Subset given: tumor region T5, tumor centre. Source of these receptors: an older woman with primary liver carcinoma and hepatitis B virus infection.

To note about this clonotype: The missing conserved phenylalanine or tryptophan at the end of this CDR3 makes a read error likely. This sequence joins TRBV12-3 or TRBV12-4 and TRBJ2-7; TRBD2 matches at 9 bases. V was clipped by 11 bases and J by 3 bases; unmatched bases: 8. The CDR3 has 13 amino acids. The DNA for the CDR3 is TGTGCCCGCAAAGCAGCGGGAGGCTACGAGCAGTACATC. It encodes CARKAAGGYEQYI.

About this clonotype: This may be a read error, as it is one base from a much larger clone. The chain is built from TRBV4-2 and TRBJ2-5; 9 nucleotides agree with TRBD2. The CDR3 is 14 residues long. With 1 base clipped from V and 9 bases from J, the junction kept 6 bases outside the gene matches. The germline gives CDR1 LGHNA, CDR2 YNFKEQ. In DNA form, the CDR3 reads TGTGCCAGCAGCCAAGGGACTGCGGGGGGGGCCCAGTACTTC. Protein sequence: CASSQGTAGGAQYF.

With respect to this clonotype: This may stem from a read error, because a much larger clone lies one nucleotide away. The rearrangement links TRBV4-1 to TRBJ1-2; D not certain. CDR3 length: 15 residues. The V gene's germline CDR1 is MGHRA and CDR2 YSYEKL. The CDR3: CASGQPARTTDGYIF. CDR3 sequence (DNA): TGCGCCAGCGGCCAACCCGCTCGGACCACTGATGGCTACATCTTC.

A word on this clonotype: A read error may account for a junction end that differs from germline. The chain uses TRBV11-3 and TRBJ2-7; tentatively, D is TRBD1 or TRBD2 (5 bases each). This CDR3 region has 16 residues. CDR1 and CDR2 from the germline V gene are SGHNT and YENEEA. CDR3 in amino acids: CASSVDGTRSSYEQYF. CDR3 in DNA: TGTGCTAGCAGCGTAGATGGGACGAGGAGCTCCTACGAGCAGTACTTC. The full variable domain, with the rest looked up from reference TRBV11-3 and TRBJ2-7, is EAGVVQSPRYKIIEKKQPVAFWCNPISGHNTLYWYLQNLGQGPELLIRYENEEAVDDSQLPKDRFSAERLKGVDSTLKIQPAELGDSAVYLCASSVDGTRSSYEQYFGPGTRLTVT.